Given below is one T cell receptor (beta chain) in context. The data are from a study of PD-1 blockade in mismatch repair-deficient tumors. Study at large: All were previously treated, progressing patients with approximately 12 mismatch repair-deficient cancer types.

The protocol was immunoSEQ multiplex PCR, while the TCRdb copy is restricted to in-frame clones and leaves out a portion. The sample yields just under 80,000 clones, 80% to 90% seen once. PCR or immunohistochemistry showed mismatch repair deficiency in every enrolled patient. The material sequenced was peripheral blood, taken 44 weeks after starting pembrolizumab. The receptor was derived from an adult with mismatch repair-deficient cancer.

CDR3 DNA sequence: TGTGCCAGCAGTTACGGGGCAGGTTTGCACTATGGCTACACCTTC. Protein sequence: CASSYGAGLHYGYTF. V usage is TRBV6-6 and J usage is TRBJ1-2; maybe TRBD1 (5 bases). V lost 2 bases and J 3 bases, leaving 13 bases between the germline ends. The CDR3 length is 15 residues. CDR1 is MNHNY and CDR2 is SVGAGI in the germline V gene (reference sequence).